The TCR beta chain under discussion was sequenced for a study of shared clonotypes between healthy human individuals (dated by TCRdb to 2018 to 2020). For context, the study as a whole: A couple of women and three men aged 18 to 49 years were included in the cohort. Per donor, three plates each were used for CD4 naive and CD4 memory, two for CD8 naive, and one for CD8 memory. To estimate repertoire size and how much clonotypes are shared between individuals, the study performed deep sequencing of blood TCR repertoires from five healthy adults. Libraries were prepared and TCR repertoires were sequenced by different laboratories using diverse techniques, in order to increase sequencing depth and limit assay-specific biases. Between about 0.8 and 9 billion PBMCs per donor were obtained by leukapheresis. What the research found in general, with its limitations: Rarefaction of sorted-subset datasets indicated incomplete sequencing despite the large sequencing depth. Compared with non-shared clonotypes, the clonotypes found in all four sorted-subset donors had higher generation probabilities. The genetic and exposure-history diversity represented was limited by the small number of donors. Naive subsets generally had larger estimated clonotype richness than memory subsets. Pairwise subsampling led to the expectation that sequencing depth would affect the degree of clonotype sharing among donors. Only blood was sampled, and tissue TCR repertoires likely differ from those in blood. Sharing across several donors was observed for approximately 5% of naive CD4, under 4% of naive CD8, 2% to 2.5% of memory CD4, and around 0.44% of memory CD8 clonotypes.

Healthy HIV-negative adults with no recently reported acute infections or vaccinations were included as donors. Only Caucasian adults living in Nashville, Tennessee, USA were represented among the donors. CD8 memory samples combined magnetically selected CD45RO+ cells with CCR7-negative CD45RA+ effector memory (TemRA) cells. After blood collection by leukapheresis, PBMCs were isolated using Ficoll-Histopaque density gradient centrifugation and then cryopreserved in the vapor phase of liquid nitrogen. Analytical flow cytometry was used to check the purity and quantity of each magnetically sorted T cell population. Each sorted fraction had its genomic DNA isolated and then quantified by UV absorbance on a Nanodrop 2000c. The CDR3 runs 14 residues from the cysteine to the phenylalanine. The read is trimmed to its CDR3 DNA, 42 bases read in frame from base 1. V loses 0 bases of germline sequence and J loses 6 bases, and the interval between the two ends is 11 bases. Via the germline V gene, CDR1 is SGHRS and CDR2 YFSETQ.

Using the deep immunoSEQ assay, multiplex PCR amplified TCR CDR3 regions from genomic DNA. Extracted genomic DNA from each cell subset was distributed evenly across all wells of several immunoSEQ 96-well plates, and each plate was treated as a replicate. For sorted subsets, about 0.2 ug genomic DNA, equal to about 30,000 T cell genomes, was loaded into each replicate PCR. The purified libraries were quantified using a Qubit 3.0 fluorometer, sized with a Bioanalyzer 2100, and then quantified again using the KAPA Library Quantification kit. Every immunoSEQ 96-well plate was sequenced on a separate single-read 150-cycle Illumina NextSeq 550 flow cell. The paper's processing steps were these. Because the immunoSEQ output held only junctional sequences and lacked quality scores, the filtering could not match the filtering applied to full-length reads. To assign V/J genes and CDR3, sequences were annotated using PyIR, a Python wrapper for IgBLAST v1.9, with IMGT germline references. Reads with weak V/J assignments (E-value above 1e-6), missing CDR3, stop codons, out-of-frame junctions, or ambiguous translated residues were removed. A V3J clonotype was defined by an identical inferred V gene, J gene, and CDR3 amino acid sequence. Percentage overlap between repertoires was calculated by dividing the number of shared unique clonotypes by the size of the smaller repertoire. Richness of each repertoire was evaluated using RTK rarefaction, the Chao1 estimator, and Recon v2.1 estimates of unobserved clonotypes. OLGA was used to compute generation probabilities for all TCRbeta clonotypes that the gDNA method yielded from a few donors. TCRdb took this table from immuneACCESS and kept in-frame rearrangements with V and J called. Such tables lack part of the clones; where checked against another copy, unresolved V genes explain under half of the gap, and the rest is unexplained. V, J and clone size reflect that table, while D and trimming were determined from the DNA. Counted in this sample were about 380,000 clones; around 96% of them appeared once. 0.32% of the sample lies in the top ten.

This clone has just one count. What antigen it recognizes has not been identified. No qualities accompany the bases; no much larger clone lies one base away. Material: memory CD8+ T cells sorted from blood. According to the study, the label for this sample's cell subset or site signals: CD45RO+ cells pooled with CCR7-negative TemRA cells. The chain was built from TRBV5-1 and TRBJ2-3, with the D gene uncertain. The clonotype comes from a man in his thirties or forties in good health. DNA sequence: TGCGCCAGCAGCTTGGGTCGACTCGGGGATACGCAGTATTTT. It encodes CASSLGRLGDTQYF.